This entry lists 23 T cell receptor beta chains sequenced from one sample in a study of blood T cell repertoires in COVID-19. TCRdb keeps only in-frame clones here, not all; method: immunoSEQ multiplex PCR. The repertoire consists of approximately 230,000 clones, with approximately 79% occurring once and the leading ten covering about 4%. Sequenced material: peripheral blood. These receptors all come from a woman between 40 and 50 years old with active or convalescent COVID-19.

This clone was counted ten times or more. The chain is built from TRBV5-1 and TRBJ1-2; 7 nucleotides line up with TRBD1. The length of the CDR3 is 14 residues. Per the germline V gene, CDR1 is SGHRS and CDR2 is YFSETQ. After removal of 3 bases from V and 5 bases from J, the junction contained 7 bases not matched to a gene. The chain's CDR3 is CASSSDRTRYGYTF. Written as DNA, the CDR3 is TGCGCCAGCAGCTCGGACAGGACACGGTATGGCTACACCTTC.

The chain employs TRBV5-6 and TRBJ1-5; D is perhaps TRBD1 (6 bases). CDR1 and CDR2 from the germline V gene are SGHDT and YYEEEE. V was pared by 4 bases and J by 7 bases, with 18 bases between. The CDR3 runs to 15 residues. CDR3 sequence reads: CASSQRLTGTQPQHF. CDR3 DNA sequence: TGTGCCAGCAGCCAAAGGCTCACAGGGACACAGCCCCAGCATTTT.

The chain has TRBV5-1 and TRBJ2-2; TRBD2 might be the D (5 bases). The V end was cut by 4 bases, the J end by 3 bases, with 7 bases between. Germline V CDR1 and CDR2: SGHRS, YFSETQ. The length of the CDR3 is 13 residues. The CDR3 sequence is CASSDYDTGELFF. The DNA for the CDR3 is TGCGCCAGCAGCGACTACGACACCGGGGAGCTGTTTTTT.

This rearrangement joins TRBV25-1 to TRBJ1-5; the match to TRBD1 covers 7 bases. V lost 4 bases, J lost 7 bases, and 7 bases stayed unmatched. Germline lookup yields CDR1 MGHDK and CDR2 SYGVNS. CDR3 size: 14 residues. The CDR3 protein is CASSATGAGQPQHF. CDR3 bases: TGTGCCAGCAGTGCCACAGGGGCCGGGCAGCCCCAGCATTTT. The full variable domain, with the rest looked up from reference TRBV25-1 and TRBJ1-5, is EADIYQTPRYLVIGTGKKITLECSQTMGHDKMYWYQQDPGMELHLIHYSYGVNSTEKGDLSSESTVSRIRTEHFPLTLESARPSHTSQYLCASSATGAGQPQHFGDGTRLSIL.

This sequence joins TRBV12-3 or TRBV12-4 and TRBJ1-2; D uncertain. This CDR3 spans 12 amino acids. Trimming took off 3 bases at V and 6 bases at J, with 8 bases between the two ends. CDR3 protein: CASSFFTDGYTF. CDR3 bases: TGTGCCAGCAGTTTTTTCACAGATGGCTACACCTTC.

The rearrangement uses TRBV11-2 and TRBJ1-2, with a possible D match to TRBD1 (5 bases). This CDR3 has 14 amino acids. The germline V gene has CDR1 SGHAT and CDR2 FQNNGV. Between the trimmed V and J ends, which lost 5 bases and 6 bases, there was a span of 16 bases. CDR3 residues: CASSPPAVGDGYTF. The CDR3 region has the DNA TGTGCCAGCAGCCCGCCCGCTGTAGGGGATGGCTACACCTTC.

The chain links TRBV10-1 to TRBJ2-2; D gene ambiguous. The CDR3 consists of 14 residues. The germline CDR1 and CDR2 sequences are WNHNN and SYGVQD (reference sequence). The V gene lost 4 bases and the J gene lost 4 bases, with 10 bases spanning the gap. CDR3 bases: TGCGCCAGCAGTGGGGCAAGCTTCACCGGGGAGCTGTTTTTT. This encodes CASSGASFTGELFF.

The chain employs TRBV3-1 (or the pseudogene TRBV3-2) and TRBJ2-7; D possibly corresponds to TRBD1 (5 bases). Trimming took 4 bases from V and 2 from J, leaving 15 bases between them. Germline values: CDR1 LGHDT, CDR2 YNNKEL (reference sequence). The CDR3 contains 15 residues. The CDR3 DNA follows: TGTGCCAGCAGCCGGAAATTCACAGGTACCTACGAGCAGTACTTC. This codes for CASSRKFTGTYEQYF.

V gene TRBV7-8 combines with J gene TRBJ1-4, with 7 bases that match TRBD1. V gave up 5 bases and J gave up 4 bases; unmatched junction bases: 16. Per germline, CDR1 SGHVS and CDR2 FQNEAQ. The CDR3 runs 18 residues. Here the CDR3 reads CASSGTGTATLFNEKLFF. Written as DNA, the CDR3 is TGTGCCAGCAGCGGGACCGGGACAGCTACTCTATTTAATGAAAAACTGTTTTTT.

This clone was counted once. The rearrangement uses TRBV15 and TRBJ2-3, with 10 bases lining up with TRBD1. The CDR3 loop spans 16 amino acids. V gave up 0 bases and J gave up 4 bases; unmatched junction bases: 4. Germline V gene data show CDR1 as LNHNV and CDR2 as YYDKDF (reference sequence). CDR3: CATSRDLTGGSDTQYF. The DNA for the CDR3 is TGTGCCACCAGCAGAGATCTGACAGGGGGCTCAGATACGCAGTATTTT.

This clone was counted many times. The V and J genes are TRBV5-1 and TRBJ2-1; 11 positions match TRBD2. The CDR3 length is 16 residues. V shed 5 bases and J 4 bases; nucleotides not matched to a gene: 8. Per germline, CDR1 SGHRS and CDR2 YFSETQ. CDR3 region: CASRLGTSGIYNEQFF. The CDR3 DNA is TGCGCCAGCAGACTCGGGACTAGCGGCATTTACAATGAGCAGTTCTTC. Supplemented by reference TRBV5-1 and TRBJ2-1, the full variable domain reads KAGVTQTPRYLIKTRGQQVTLSCSPISGHRSVSWYQQTPGQGLQFLFEYFSETQRNKGNFPGRFSGRQFSNSRSEMNVSTLELGDSALYLCASRLGTSGIYNEQFFGPGTRLTVL.

V and J are TRBV10-3 and TRBJ2-7; D possibly corresponds to TRBD1 (5 bases). This CDR3 has 11 amino acids. Trimming left V 6 bases short and J 6 bases short, with 9 bases between. Looked up from germline, CDR1 is ENHRY and CDR2 is SYGVKD. In DNA form, the CDR3 reads TGTGCCATCAGCACAGGCGGCGAGCAGTACGTC. It is translated as CAISTGGEQYV.

At least ten counts were recorded for this clone. V usage is TRBV9 and J usage is TRBJ1-2; 9 bases align to TRBD1. CDR3 length: 14 residues. Trimming at V came to 0 bases and at J to 7 bases, leaving 4 bases not matched to a gene. Germline loops: CDR1 SGDLS, CDR2 YYNGEE. Written as DNA, the CDR3 is TGTGCCAGCAGCGTAGGGACAGGGGTTACTGGCTACACCTTC. Protein sequence: CASSVGTGVTGYTF.

The gene calls are TRBV19 and TRBJ2-3, with D perhaps matching TRBD2 (6 bases). The V gene lost 7 bases and the J gene lost 2 bases, with 16 bases spanning the gap. Germline V gene sequence: CDR1 LNHDA, CDR2 SQIVND (reference sequence). The CDR3 covers 15 residues. In DNA form, the CDR3 reads TGTGCCAGTACTTCCCGGGACTCCAACACAGATACGCAGTATTTT. This gives the protein CASTSRDSNTDTQYF.

This chain links TRBV29-1 with TRBJ2-5; D is possibly TRBD2 (7 bases). The germline V gene has CDR1 SQVTM and CDR2 ANQGSEA. This CDR3 has 15 amino acids. Trimming cost V 6 bases and J 0 bases, with 17 bases left between them. Here the CDR3 DNA reads TGCAGCGTCCTAGCGGCGGGGGCGTACCAAGAGACCCAGTACTTC. Translated: CSVLAAGAYQETQYF.

J is TRBJ1-5 and V is TRBV9; D may be TRBD1 (6 bases). Per the germline V gene, CDR1 is SGDLS and CDR2 is YYNGEE. V was cut by 4 bases and J by 5 bases, with 13 bases left in between. The CDR3 runs to 14 residues. CDR3 in amino acids: CASSPQQGDQPQHF. The CDR3, as DNA: TGTGCCAGCAGCCCCCAACAGGGCGATCAGCCCCAGCATTTT. Combining the CDR3 with reference TRBV9 and TRBJ1-5 gives the whole variable domain DSGVTQTPKHLITATGQRVTLRCSPRSGDLSVYWYQQSLDQGLQFLIQYYNGEERAKGNILERFSAQQFPDLHSELNLSSLELGDSALYFCASSPQQGDQPQHFGDGTRLSIL.

The CDR3 nucleotides read TGCGCCAGCAGCTTGTGGGCAAGATTCACCGGGGAGCTGTTTTTT. As protein: CASSLWARFTGELFF. V gene TRBV5-1 combines with J gene TRBJ2-2; D remains unclear. Germline CDR1 reads SGHRS; CDR2 reads YFSETQ. V was clipped by 1 base and J by 4 bases, with 11 bases between them. The CDR3 contains 15 residues.

The genes are TRBV5-1 and TRBJ2-2; D ambiguous. V gave up 4 bases and J gave up 0 bases, with 4 bases separating them. Germline V gene data show CDR1 as SGHRS and CDR2 as YFSETQ. This CDR3 has 13 amino acids. CDR3 nucleotides: TGCGCCAGCAGCGCGGCGAACACCGGGGAGCTGTTTTTT. Protein: CASSAANTGELFF.

This sequence joins TRBV5-1 and TRBJ1-2; weak D call: TRBD1 (6 bases). V lost 3 bases to trimming and J lost 0 bases, with 12 bases between them. The CDR3 has 15 amino acids. In germline, CDR1 is SGHRS, CDR2 YFSETQ. The CDR3 spells CASSSTGRTNYGYTF. CDR3 coding DNA: TGCGCCAGCAGCTCTACAGGGCGAACTAACTATGGCTACACCTTC.

As regards this clone: This sample also contains other DNA sequences that code for the same CDR3. V usage is TRBV9 and J usage is TRBJ1-2; 7 bases are a match to TRBD1. This CDR3 is 14 amino acids long. The V gene end was trimmed by 0 bases and the J gene end by 3 bases; junction bases not matched to a gene: 2. Germline loops: CDR1 SGDLS, CDR2 YYNGEE. The chain's CDR3 is CASSVGQGDYGYTF. The CDR3 nucleotides read TGTGCCAGCAGCGTAGGACAGGGCGACTATGGCTACACCTTC. Drawing the rest from reference TRBV9 and TRBJ1-2, the complete variable domain is DSGVTQTPKHLITATGQRVTLRCSPRSGDLSVYWYQQSLDQGLQFLIQYYNGEERAKGNILERFSAQQFPDLHSELNLSSLELGDSALYFCASSVGQGDYGYTFGSGTRLTVV.

This clone came up a few times. The chain has TRBV28 and TRBJ1-2; D perhaps matches TRBD1 (5 bases). The germline V gene encodes CDR1 MDHEN and CDR2 SYDVKM. V was clipped by 8 bases and J by 8 bases, with 12 bases between them. The CDR3 covers 11 residues. CDR3 nucleotides: TGTGCCAGCTGGGGGGTCTCAGGCTACACCTTC. This gives the protein CASWGVSGYTF.

This clone was seen many times. The same CDR3 is also encoded by other DNA sequences in this sample. CDR3 nucleotides: TGCGCCAGCAGTGAGTCACGGACAGAGAATGAAAAACTGTTTTTT. Translation gives CASSESRTENEKLFF. J is TRBJ1-4 and V is TRBV10-1; D may be TRBD1 (6 bases). Trimming shortened V by 0 bases and J by 5 bases, and 10 bases separated the two germline ends. The CDR3 runs to 15 residues. CDR1 is WNHNN, CDR2 SYGVQD, per germline (reference sequence).

J is TRBJ1-4 and V is TRBV3-1 (or the pseudogene TRBV3-2); D is uncertain. The germline V gene encodes CDR1 LGHDT and CDR2 YNNKEL (reference sequence). Trimming removed 1 base at V and 7 bases at J, with 7 bases between. The CDR3 totals 13 residues. The CDR3 coding sequence is TGTGCCAGCAGCCAAGTTGCGGGTGAAAAACTGTTTTTT. Amino acids: CASSQVAGEKLFF.